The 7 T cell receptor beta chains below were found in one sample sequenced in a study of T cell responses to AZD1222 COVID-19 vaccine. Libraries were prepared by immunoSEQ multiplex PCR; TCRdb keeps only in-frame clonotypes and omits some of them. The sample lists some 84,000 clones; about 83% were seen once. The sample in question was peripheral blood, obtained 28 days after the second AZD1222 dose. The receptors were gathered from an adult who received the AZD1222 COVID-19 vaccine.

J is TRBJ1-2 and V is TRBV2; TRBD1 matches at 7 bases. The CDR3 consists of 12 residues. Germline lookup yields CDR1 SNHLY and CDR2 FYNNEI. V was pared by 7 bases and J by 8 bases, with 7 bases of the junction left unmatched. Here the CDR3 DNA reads TGTGCCAGCACGTGGACAGGTGGCGGCTACACCTTC. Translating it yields CASTWTGGGYTF.

In nucleotides, the CDR3 is TGCGCCACCCCTGTTATCCGAAATTCACCCCTCCACTTT. It codes for CATPVIRNSPLHF. V and J are TRBV10-1 and TRBJ1-6, with D uncertain. The germline V gene encodes CDR1 WNHNN and CDR2 SYGVQD (reference sequence). The CDR3 extends over 13 amino acids. The ends were cut back, 10 bases at V and 7 bases at J, with 14 bases in the middle.

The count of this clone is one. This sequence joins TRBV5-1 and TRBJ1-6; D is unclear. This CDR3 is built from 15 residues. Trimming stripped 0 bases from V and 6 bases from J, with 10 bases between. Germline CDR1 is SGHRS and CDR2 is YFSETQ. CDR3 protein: CASSLAGLGNSPLHF. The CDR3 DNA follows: TGCGCCAGCAGCTTGGCTGGGCTCGGTAATTCACCCCTCCACTTT.

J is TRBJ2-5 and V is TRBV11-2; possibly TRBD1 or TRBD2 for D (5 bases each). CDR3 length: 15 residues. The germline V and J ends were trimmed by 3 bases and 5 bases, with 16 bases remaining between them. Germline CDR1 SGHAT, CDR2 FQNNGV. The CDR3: CASSFGGTVVETQYF. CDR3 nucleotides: TGTGCCAGCAGCTTTGGGGGAACAGTAGTGGAGACCCAGTACTTC.

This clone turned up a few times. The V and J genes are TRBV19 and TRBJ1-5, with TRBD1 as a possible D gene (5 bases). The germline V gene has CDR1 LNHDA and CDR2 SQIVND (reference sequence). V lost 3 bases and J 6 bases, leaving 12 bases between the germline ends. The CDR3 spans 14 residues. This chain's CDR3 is CASSIGQGGQPQHF. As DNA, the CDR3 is TGTGCCAGTAGTATTGGGCAGGGAGGTCAGCCCCAGCATTTT.

In DNA, the CDR3 is TGCGCCAGCAGCTTGCTCGCCGGGAACTATGGCTACACCTTC. Residues: CASSLLAGNYGYTF. V usage is TRBV5-1 and J usage is TRBJ1-2; D is undetermined. Per germline, CDR1 SGHRS and CDR2 YFSETQ. The V end was cut by 1 base, the J end by 2 bases, with 9 bases between. The length of the CDR3 is 14 residues.

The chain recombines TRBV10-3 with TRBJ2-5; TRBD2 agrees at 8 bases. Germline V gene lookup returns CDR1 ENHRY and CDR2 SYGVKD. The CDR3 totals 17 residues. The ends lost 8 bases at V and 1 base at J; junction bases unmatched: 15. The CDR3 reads CAIRPSGGGGLQETQYF. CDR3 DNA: TGTGCCATCCGACCAAGTGGGGGCGGGGGGCTCCAAGAGACCCAGTACTTC.